The clone carrying this T cell receptor beta chain occurred a few times. Antigen unknown. Germline V lookup: CDR1 SGHTA, CDR2 FQGNSA. V was trimmed by 6 bases and J by 1 base, leaving 18 bases between them. CDR3 size: 16 residues. RNA transcripts yielded amplified TCR beta CDR3 regions. During a first-round RT-PCR of the TCR CDR3, the HTBI primer set was used. TCRdb re-derived calls from the multiplex PCR reads in MiXCR, one entry per CDR3 protein. The repertoire has about 270,000 distinct CDR3 sequences, around 20% of them found once; the top ten carry 64%. Among ophthalmopathy patients, the Clinical Activity Score reached at least 3, the NOSPECS grade reached at least 4, and duration remained under 3 months. Each diagnosis drew on symptoms, thyroxine, TRAb, thyroid ultrasound and orbital computed tomography findings. The data were obtained in a study of T cells in Graves' hyperthyroidism and ophthalmopathy. Study-wide results and caveats: Separating ophthalmopathy from stable hyperthyroidism was achieved by a 13 V-J model.

The specimen sequenced was blood. The chain combines TRBV7-2 with TRBJ1-1, with D possibly TRBD1 on 5 matching bases. This receptor was identified in a man aged 25-45 years with Graves' ophthalmopathy. The CDR3 loop is CASRRLPGPRNTEAFF. The CDR3, as DNA: TGTGCCAGCAGGCGATTACCGGGACCTCGGAACACTGAAGCTTTCTTT.